This is a list of T cell receptor beta chains from one sample in a study of vaccination effects on CD4 cells after COVID-19. These receptors lack a known antigen. This table comes from immunoSEQ multiplex PCR, and its TCRdb copy is limited to in-frame clones, with some not included. Among around 71,000 clones listed, roughly three quarters were seen once. Sequencing was performed on CD4+ T cells from PBMCs cultured with HCoV-OC43 spike peptides, taken before COVID-19 vaccination. These receptors all come from a human donor who received a COVID-19 vaccine. The CDR3 runs from the conserved cysteine through the conserved F or W. D genes are given only for firm matches. Clone size is shown for a subset of rows, as once, few, many or a class of expanded clone.

v_gene: TRBV4-1; abundance: NA; d_gene: NA; j_gene: TRBJ1-2; CDR3aa: CASSLPTVASYGYTF; CDR3nt: TGCGCCAGCAGCCTACCGACGGTAGCTAGCTATGGCTACACCTTC
v_gene: TRBV7-9; abundance: NA; d_gene: TRBD2; j_gene: TRBJ2-5; CDR3aa: CASSWTRKETQYF; CDR3nt: TGTGCCAGCAGCTGGACTAGGAAGGAGACCCAGTACTTC
v_gene: TRBV2; abundance: NA; d_gene: NA; j_gene: TRBJ1-6; CDR3aa: CASSFRRQTYNSPLHF; CDR3nt: TGTGCCAGCTCGTTCCGGAGACAAACCTATAATTCACCCCTCCACTTT
v_gene: TRBV28; abundance: NA; d_gene: NA; j_gene: TRBJ2-3; CDR3aa: CASSLVGDTQYF; CDR3nt: TGTGCCAGCAGTTTAGTGGGAGATACGCAGTATTTT
v_gene: TRBV14; abundance: NA; d_gene: TRBD1; j_gene: TRBJ1-6; CDR3aa: CASSQDIRTGPSHSSYNSPLHF; CDR3nt: TGTGCCAGCAGCCAAGATATTAGGACAGGGCCAAGCCATAGCTCCTATAATTCACCCCTCCACTTT
v_gene: TRBV30; abundance: NA; d_gene: NA; j_gene: TRBJ1-6; CDR3aa: CAWSPRTGQGSPLHF; CDR3nt: TGTGCCTGGAGTCCGCGGACCGGTCAGGGTTCACCCCTCCACTTT
v_gene: TRBV5-1; abundance: NA; d_gene: TRBD1; j_gene: TRBJ1-1; CDR3aa: CASRLTGMNTEAFF; CDR3nt: TGCGCCAGCAGACTGACAGGGATGAACACTGAAGCTTTCTTT
v_gene: TRBV2; abundance: NA; d_gene: TRBD1; j_gene: TRBJ1-2; CDR3aa: CASRGQGLYNYGYTF; CDR3nt: TGTGCCAGCAGGGGACAGGGGCTTTATAACTATGGCTACACCTTC
v_gene: TRBV19; abundance: NA; d_gene: TRBD1; j_gene: TRBJ1-1; CDR3aa: CASSRTGTNTEAFF; CDR3nt: TGTGCCAGTAGTCGGACAGGGACGAACACTGAAGCTTTCTTT
v_gene: TRBV6-5; abundance: once; d_gene: NA; j_gene: TRBJ1-2; CDR3aa: CASTLRLGQYGYTF; CDR3nt: TGTGCCAGCACCCTTCGTCTCGGCCAGTATGGCTACACCTTC
v_gene: TRBV12-3/TRBV12-4; abundance: NA; d_gene: NA; j_gene: TRBJ1-1; CDR3aa: CASTLTDTEAFF; CDR3nt: TGTGCCAGCACCCTCACCGACACTGAAGCTTTCTTT
v_gene: TRBV5-5; abundance: NA; d_gene: NA; j_gene: TRBJ2-5; CDR3aa: CASSLRGGLETQYF; CDR3nt: TGTGCCAGCAGCTTGAGGGGGGGACTAGAGACCCAGTACTTC
v_gene: TRBV7-2; abundance: NA; d_gene: TRBD1; j_gene: TRBJ2-5; CDR3aa: CASSLIWGQQETQYF; CDR3nt: TGTGCCAGCAGCTTAATTTGGGGACAGCAAGAGACCCAGTACTTC
v_gene: TRBV5-1; abundance: NA; d_gene: NA; j_gene: TRBJ1-2; CDR3aa: CASSLAPGRQNYGYTF; CDR3nt: TGCGCCAGCAGCTTGGCCCCAGGTCGGCAGAACTATGGCTACACCTTC
v_gene: TRBV6-1; abundance: NA; d_gene: NA; j_gene: TRBJ2-5; CDR3aa: CASSERRPQETQYF; CDR3nt: TGTGCCAGCAGTGAACGCAGGCCCCAAGAGACCCAGTACTTC
v_gene: TRBV6-5; abundance: NA; d_gene: NA; j_gene: TRBJ1-5; CDR3aa: CASSYTWDFSNQPQHF; CDR3nt: TGTGCCAGCAGTTACACCTGGGACTTTAGCAATCAGCCCCAGCATTTT
v_gene: TRBV20-1; abundance: NA; d_gene: NA; j_gene: TRBJ1-6; CDR3aa: CSASSGLQDSPLHF; CDR3nt: TGCAGTGCTAGTTCCGGGCTTCAGGATTCACCCCTCCACTTT
v_gene: TRBV7-8; abundance: NA; d_gene: NA; j_gene: TRBJ1-5; CDR3aa: CASSLAGRDSNQPQHF; CDR3nt: TGTGCCAGCAGCTTAGCTGGCAGGGATAGCAATCAGCCCCAGCATTTT
v_gene: TRBV30; abundance: NA; d_gene: TRBD1; j_gene: TRBJ1-3; CDR3aa: CAWSEQGAQGGNTIYF; CDR3nt: TGTGCCTGGAGCGAACAGGGGGCCCAGGGTGGAAACACCATATATTTT
v_gene: TRBV30; abundance: NA; d_gene: NA; j_gene: TRBJ1-5; CDR3aa: CAWGGNQPQHF; CDR3nt: TGTGCCTGGGGCGGCAATCAGCCCCAGCATTTT
v_gene: TRBV5-1; abundance: once; d_gene: NA; j_gene: TRBJ2-5; CDR3aa: CASSSGTLQETQYF; CDR3nt: TGCGCCAGCAGCTCGGGGACACTCCAAGAGACCCAGTACTTC
v_gene: TRBV19; abundance: NA; d_gene: TRBD1; j_gene: TRBJ1-1; CDR3aa: CASSRTGGTEAFF; CDR3nt: TGTGCCAGTAGTAGGACAGGGGGAACTGAAGCTTTCTTT
v_gene: TRBV19; abundance: NA; d_gene: TRBD1; j_gene: TRBJ1-1; CDR3aa: CASSIDGTGRTEAFF; CDR3nt: TGTGCCAGTAGTATCGACGGGACAGGGAGGACTGAAGCTTTCTTT
v_gene: TRBV7-9; abundance: NA; d_gene: TRBD1; j_gene: TRBJ1-2; CDR3aa: CASSYGQGDNYGYTF; CDR3nt: TGTGCCAGCAGCTACGGACAGGGGGATAACTATGGCTACACCTTC
v_gene: TRBV6-6; abundance: NA; d_gene: NA; j_gene: TRBJ2-3; CDR3aa: CASSYGGAYSDTQYF; CDR3nt: TGTGCCAGCAGTTACGGGGGGGCGTATTCAGATACGCAGTATTTT
v_gene: TRBV6-5; abundance: NA; d_gene: NA; j_gene: TRBJ1-5; CDR3aa: CASSYGQANQPQHF; CDR3nt: TGTGCCAGCAGTTACGGACAAGCCAATCAGCCCCAGCATTTT
v_gene: TRBV11-2; abundance: NA; d_gene: TRBD2; j_gene: TRBJ2-5; CDR3aa: CASSYGLAGGRETQYF; CDR3nt: TGTGCCAGCAGCTATGGACTAGCGGGGGGTAGAGAGACCCAGTACTTC
v_gene: TRBV3-1/TRBV3-2; abundance: NA; d_gene: NA; j_gene: TRBJ1-5; CDR3aa: CASSQAGMVDNQPQHF; CDR3nt: TGTGCCAGCAGCCAGGCAGGGATGGTCGACAATCAGCCCCAGCATTTT
v_gene: TRBV6-5; abundance: NA; d_gene: NA; j_gene: TRBJ2-1; CDR3aa: CASSSNRGPNNEQFF; CDR3nt: TGTGCCAGCAGCTCAAATCGGGGACCTAACAATGAGCAGTTCTTC
v_gene: TRBV19; abundance: few; d_gene: TRBD1; j_gene: TRBJ1-5; CDR3aa: CASSLQGRSNQPQHF; CDR3nt: TGTGCCAGTAGCCTACAGGGGAGAAGCAATCAGCCCCAGCATTTT
v_gene: TRBV6-1; abundance: once; d_gene: TRBD1; j_gene: TRBJ1-1; CDR3aa: CASSAPRDRAVVNTEAFF; CDR3nt: TGTGCCAGCAGTGCACCCCGGGACAGGGCAGTGGTGAACACTGAAGCTTTCTTT
v_gene: TRBV30; abundance: NA; d_gene: NA; j_gene: TRBJ2-3; CDR3aa: CAGDRPSTDTQYF; CDR3nt: TGTGCCGGCGACAGGCCCAGCACAGATACGCAGTATTTT
v_gene: TRBV24-1; abundance: NA; d_gene: TRBD2; j_gene: TRBJ2-3; CDR3aa: CATSDPAGGGDIDTQYF; CDR3nt: TGTGCCACCAGTGATCCGGCGGGCGGGGGGGACATAGATACGCAGTATTTT
v_gene: TRBV10-1; abundance: NA; d_gene: NA; j_gene: TRBJ1-1; CDR3aa: CASSEYREKAFF; CDR3nt: TGCGCCAGCAGTGAGTACAGGGAAAAAGCTTTCTTT
v_gene: TRBV30; abundance: NA; d_gene: NA; j_gene: TRBJ1-4; CDR3aa: CAWSVFRESEKLFF; CDR3nt: TGTGCCTGGAGTGTTTTTAGGGAGAGTGAAAAACTGTTTTTT
v_gene: TRBV27; abundance: medium-sized; d_gene: NA; j_gene: TRBJ2-3; CDR3aa: CASMAGMPDTQYF; CDR3nt: TGTGCCAGCATGGCGGGGATGCCAGATACGCAGTATTTT
v_gene: TRBV3-1/TRBV3-2; abundance: NA; d_gene: NA; j_gene: TRBJ1-6; CDR3aa: CASSQPGISPLHF; CDR3nt: TGTGCCAGCAGCCAGCCAGGGATCTCACCCCTCCACTTT
v_gene: TRBV11-1; abundance: once; d_gene: NA; j_gene: TRBJ2-3; CDR3aa: CASSLDRTTDTQYF; CDR3nt: TGTGCCAGCAGCTTAGACAGGACCACAGATACGCAGTATTTT
v_gene: TRBV5-1; abundance: NA; d_gene: NA; j_gene: TRBJ1-4; CDR3aa: CASSYRADEEKLFF; CDR3nt: TGCGCCAGCAGCTATCGGGCCGACGAGGAAAAACTGTTTTTT
v_gene: TRBV28; abundance: few; d_gene: NA; j_gene: TRBJ1-2; CDR3aa: CASSSAHPPYGYTF; CDR3nt: TGTGCCAGCAGTTCGGCGCACCCGCCATATGGCTACACCTTC
v_gene: TRBV14; abundance: NA; d_gene: NA; j_gene: TRBJ1-2; CDR3aa: CASSQLTGNYGYTF; CDR3nt: TGTGCCAGCAGCCAATTAACAGGGAACTATGGCTACACCTTC
v_gene: TRBV7-3; abundance: NA; d_gene: TRBD2; j_gene: TRBJ2-3; CDR3aa: CASSPRGSGDNTQYF; CDR3nt: TGTGCCAGCAGCCCGAGGGGTAGCGGGGACAATACGCAGTATTTT
v_gene: TRBV5-6; abundance: NA; d_gene: NA; j_gene: TRBJ1-6; CDR3aa: CASSLVGVVVSPLHF; CDR3nt: TGTGCCAGCAGCTTGGTCGGGGTAGTGGTATCACCCCTCCACTTT
v_gene: TRBV30; abundance: few; d_gene: NA; j_gene: TRBJ2-2; CDR3aa: CAFPIAGELFF; CDR3nt: TGTGCCTTTCCAATTGCCGGGGAGCTGTTTTTT
v_gene: TRBV19; abundance: NA; d_gene: TRBD1; j_gene: TRBJ2-6; CDR3aa: CASSITGAMNSGANVLTF; CDR3nt: TGTGCCAGTAGTATAACAGGGGCGATGAACTCTGGGGCCAACGTCCTGACTTTC
v_gene: TRBV19; abundance: NA; d_gene: TRBD1; j_gene: TRBJ2-1; CDR3aa: CAGGSGQEPLPPYNEQFF; CDR3nt: TGTGCCGGGGGATCGGGACAGGAGCCATTACCTCCATACAATGAGCAGTTCTTC
v_gene: TRBV10-3; abundance: NA; d_gene: TRBD1; j_gene: TRBJ1-2; CDR3aa: CAISEGQGAYGYTF; CDR3nt: TGTGCCATCAGTGAGGGACAGGGGGCGTATGGCTACACCTTC
v_gene: TRBV6-2/TRBV6-3; abundance: few; d_gene: TRBD1; j_gene: TRBJ1-5; CDR3aa: CASSQGQGHQPQHF; CDR3nt: TGTGCCAGCAGCCAAGGACAGGGCCATCAGCCCCAGCATTTT